The rows below give T cell receptor beta chains drawn from one sample of a study of blood T cell repertoires in COVID-19. TCRdb's table, derived via immunoSEQ multiplex PCR, lists solely in-frame clones and lacks some. The sample carries some 90,000 clones, roughly 72% recorded once. Sequenced input: peripheral blood. All receptors derive from a woman aged 55-75 years in a cohort sampled during active or convalescent COVID-19. Both conserved end residues are part of each CDR3. The order of the fields is J gene, V gene, CDR3 protein.

J gene: TRBJ1-1; V gene: TRBV10-1; CDR3 protein: CASSGQMNTEAFF
J gene: TRBJ1-6; V gene: TRBV2; CDR3 protein: CASRGEGGNSPLHF
J gene: TRBJ2-5; V gene: TRBV6-5; CDR3 protein: CASIRGRETQYF
J gene: TRBJ2-4; V gene: TRBV18; CDR3 protein: CASSPDRNLAKNIQYF
J gene: TRBJ2-2; V gene: TRBV4-1; CDR3 protein: CASSFLLAGRGTGELFF
J gene: TRBJ2-7; V gene: TRBV5-6; CDR3 protein: CASTRTGEAYEQYF
J gene: TRBJ1-4; V gene: TRBV5-1; CDR3 protein: CASSPQTDKYEKLFF
J gene: TRBJ2-1; V gene: TRBV19; CDR3 protein: CASRPGGRNEQFF
J gene: TRBJ1-5; V gene: TRBV6-7; CDR3 protein: CARPDSYNQPQHF
J gene: TRBJ1-5; V gene: TRBV19; CDR3 protein: CASSPQPRQRLQPQHF
J gene: TRBJ2-7; V gene: TRBV9; CDR3 protein: CASSDPLGSEQYF
J gene: TRBJ2-5; V gene: TRBV10-3; CDR3 protein: CAISETGSQETQYF
J gene: TRBJ2-7; V gene: TRBV5-1; CDR3 protein: CASSLAGGWTYEQYF
J gene: TRBJ1-5; V gene: TRBV28; CDR3 protein: CATYRVGQPQHF
J gene: TRBJ2-5; V gene: TRBV7-2; CDR3 protein: CASSQRGGSETQYF
J gene: TRBJ2-1; V gene: TRBV6-5; CDR3 protein: CASSYFGLGNNEQFF
J gene: TRBJ1-5; V gene: TRBV3-1/TRBV3-2; CDR3 protein: CASSQRVGNQPQHF
J gene: TRBJ2-7; V gene: TRBV6-2/TRBV6-3; CDR3 protein: CASSQTGQGSYEQYF
J gene: TRBJ2-2; V gene: TRBV24-1; CDR3 protein: CATSDSRSTGELFF